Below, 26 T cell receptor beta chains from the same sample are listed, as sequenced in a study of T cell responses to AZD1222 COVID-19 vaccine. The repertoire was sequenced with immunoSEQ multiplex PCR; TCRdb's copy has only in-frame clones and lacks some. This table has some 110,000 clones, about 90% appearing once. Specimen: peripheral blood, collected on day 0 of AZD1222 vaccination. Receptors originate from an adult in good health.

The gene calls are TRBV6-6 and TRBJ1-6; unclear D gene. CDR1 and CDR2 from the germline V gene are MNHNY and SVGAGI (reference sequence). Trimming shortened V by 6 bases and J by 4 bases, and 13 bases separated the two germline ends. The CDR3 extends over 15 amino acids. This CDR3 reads CASRPPGSYNSPLHF. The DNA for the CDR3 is TGTGCCAGCAGGCCTCCGGGATCTTATAATTCACCCCTCCACTTT.

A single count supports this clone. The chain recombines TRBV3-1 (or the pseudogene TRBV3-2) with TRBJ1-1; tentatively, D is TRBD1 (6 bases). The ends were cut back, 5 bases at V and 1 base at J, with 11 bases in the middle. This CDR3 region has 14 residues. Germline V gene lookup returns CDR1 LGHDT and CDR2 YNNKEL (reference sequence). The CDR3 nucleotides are TGTGCCAGCAGCTCCCCACAGGGGAACACTGAAGCTTTCTTT. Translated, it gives CASSSPQGNTEAFF.

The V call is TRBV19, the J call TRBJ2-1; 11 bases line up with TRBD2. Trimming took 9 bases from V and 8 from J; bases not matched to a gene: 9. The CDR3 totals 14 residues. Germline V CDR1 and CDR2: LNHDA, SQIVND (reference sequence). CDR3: CASTSGSGGHEQFF. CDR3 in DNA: TGTGCCAGCACTAGCGGGAGTGGGGGACATGAGCAGTTCTTC.

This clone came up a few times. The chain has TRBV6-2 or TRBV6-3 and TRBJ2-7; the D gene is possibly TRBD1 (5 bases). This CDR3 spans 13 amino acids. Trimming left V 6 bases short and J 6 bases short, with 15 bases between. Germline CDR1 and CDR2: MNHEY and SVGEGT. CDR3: CASSQGLGFEQYV. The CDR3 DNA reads TGTGCCAGCAGCCAGGGTCTAGGCTTCGAGCAGTACGTC.

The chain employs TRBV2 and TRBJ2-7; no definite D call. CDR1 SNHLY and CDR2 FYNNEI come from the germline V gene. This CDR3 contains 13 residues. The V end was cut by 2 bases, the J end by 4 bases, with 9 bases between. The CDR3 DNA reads TGTGCCAGCAGTGAACAGGTCCCTTACGAGCAGTACTTC. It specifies CASSEQVPYEQYF.

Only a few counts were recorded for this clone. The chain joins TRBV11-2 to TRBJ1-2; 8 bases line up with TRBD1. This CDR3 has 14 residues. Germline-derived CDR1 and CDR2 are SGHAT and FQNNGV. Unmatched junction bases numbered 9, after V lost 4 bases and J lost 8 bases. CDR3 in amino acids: CASSWERQGSGYTF. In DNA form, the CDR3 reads TGTGCCAGCAGCTGGGAAAGACAGGGGAGCGGCTACACCTTC.

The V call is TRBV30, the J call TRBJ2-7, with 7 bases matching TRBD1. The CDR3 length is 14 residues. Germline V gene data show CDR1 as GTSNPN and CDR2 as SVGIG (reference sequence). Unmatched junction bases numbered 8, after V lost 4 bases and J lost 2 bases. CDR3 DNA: TGTGCCTGGAACAGGGACAGTACCACCTACGAGCAGTACTTC. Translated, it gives CAWNRDSTTYEQYF.

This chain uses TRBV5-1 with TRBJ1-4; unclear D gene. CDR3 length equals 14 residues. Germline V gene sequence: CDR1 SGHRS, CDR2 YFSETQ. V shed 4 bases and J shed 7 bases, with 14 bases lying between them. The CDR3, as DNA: TGCGCCAGCAGCCGGGAGTTTGGGGTTGAAAAACTGTTTTTT. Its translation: CASSREFGVEKLFF.

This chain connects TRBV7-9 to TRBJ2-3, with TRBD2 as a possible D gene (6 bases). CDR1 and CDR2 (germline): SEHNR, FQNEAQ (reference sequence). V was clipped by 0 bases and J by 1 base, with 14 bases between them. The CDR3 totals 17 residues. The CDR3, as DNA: TGTGCCAGCAGCTTAGCCGGACTAACCGGTCGCACAGATACGCAGTATTTT. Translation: CASSLAGLTGRTDTQYF.

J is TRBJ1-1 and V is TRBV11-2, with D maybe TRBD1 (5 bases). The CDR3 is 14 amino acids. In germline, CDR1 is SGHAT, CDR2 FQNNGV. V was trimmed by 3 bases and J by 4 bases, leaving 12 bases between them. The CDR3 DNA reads TGTGCCAGCAGCTTGCGACACGGGGGCACTGAAGCTTTCTTT. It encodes CASSLRHGGTEAFF. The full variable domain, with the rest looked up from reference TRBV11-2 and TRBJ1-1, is EAGVAQSPRYKIIEKRQSVAFWCNPISGHATLYWYQQILGQGPKLLIQFQNNGVVDDSQLPKDRFSAERLKGVDSTLKIQPAKLEDSAVYLCASSLRHGGTEAFFGQGTRLTVV.

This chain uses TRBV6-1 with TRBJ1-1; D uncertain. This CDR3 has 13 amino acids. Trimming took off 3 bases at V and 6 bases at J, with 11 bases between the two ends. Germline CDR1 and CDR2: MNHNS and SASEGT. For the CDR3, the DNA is TGTGCCAGCAGTGACAGACGGATCTCTGAAGCTTTCTTT. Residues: CASSDRRISEAFF.

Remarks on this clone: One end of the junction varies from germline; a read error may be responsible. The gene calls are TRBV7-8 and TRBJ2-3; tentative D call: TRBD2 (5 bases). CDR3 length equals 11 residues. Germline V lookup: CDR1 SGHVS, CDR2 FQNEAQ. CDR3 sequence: CASSPLDGLSF. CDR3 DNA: TGTGCCAGCAGCCCTTTGGACGGACTGAGTTTT.

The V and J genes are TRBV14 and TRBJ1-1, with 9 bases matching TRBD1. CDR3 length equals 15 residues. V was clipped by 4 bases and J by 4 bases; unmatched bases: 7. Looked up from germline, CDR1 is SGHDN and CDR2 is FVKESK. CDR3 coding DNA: TGTGCCAGCAGCCCACAGGGGGCGGTGGGCACTGAAGCTTTCTTT. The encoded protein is CASSPQGAVGTEAFF.

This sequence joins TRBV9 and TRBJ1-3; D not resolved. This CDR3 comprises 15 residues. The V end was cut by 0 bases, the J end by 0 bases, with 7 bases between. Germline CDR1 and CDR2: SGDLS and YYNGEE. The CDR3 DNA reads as TGTGCCAGCAGCGTAGTGGGGAGCTCTGGAAACACCATATATTTT. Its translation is CASSVVGSSGNTIYF.

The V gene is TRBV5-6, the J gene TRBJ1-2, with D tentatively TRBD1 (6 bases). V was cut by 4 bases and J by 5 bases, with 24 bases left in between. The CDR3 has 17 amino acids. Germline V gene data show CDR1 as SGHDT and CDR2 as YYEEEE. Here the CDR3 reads CASSLNTGSHRGYGYTF. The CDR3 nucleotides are TGTGCCAGCAGCCTAAATACAGGGTCCCATAGGGGGTATGGCTACACCTTC.

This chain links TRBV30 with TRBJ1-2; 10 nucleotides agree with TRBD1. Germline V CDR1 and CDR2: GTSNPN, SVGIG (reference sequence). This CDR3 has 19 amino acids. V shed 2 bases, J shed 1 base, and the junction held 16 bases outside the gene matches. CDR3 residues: CAWSPLRPGQGTLNYGYTF. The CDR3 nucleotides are TGTGCCTGGAGTCCCCTCCGACCGGGACAGGGGACGCTTAACTATGGCTACACCTTC.

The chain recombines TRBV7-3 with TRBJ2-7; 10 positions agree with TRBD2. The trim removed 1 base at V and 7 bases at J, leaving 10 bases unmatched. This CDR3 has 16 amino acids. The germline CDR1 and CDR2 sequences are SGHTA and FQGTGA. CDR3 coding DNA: TGTGCCAGCAGCTTAAGTCCAGCGGGGGGGTCTATTGAGCAGTACTTC. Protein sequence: CASSLSPAGGSIEQYF.

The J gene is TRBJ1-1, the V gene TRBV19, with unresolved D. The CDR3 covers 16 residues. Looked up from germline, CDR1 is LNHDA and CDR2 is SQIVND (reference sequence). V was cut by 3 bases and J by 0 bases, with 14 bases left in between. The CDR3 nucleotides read TGTGCCAGTAGTATCCAGCCGTCCCTGGTGAACACTGAAGCTTTCTTT. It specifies CASSIQPSLVNTEAFF.

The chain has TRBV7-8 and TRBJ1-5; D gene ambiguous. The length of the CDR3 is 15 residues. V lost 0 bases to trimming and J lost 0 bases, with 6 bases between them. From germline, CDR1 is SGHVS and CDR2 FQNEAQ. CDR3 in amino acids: CASSLAPYSNQPQHF. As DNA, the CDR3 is TGTGCCAGCAGCTTAGCACCCTATAGCAATCAGCCCCAGCATTTT.

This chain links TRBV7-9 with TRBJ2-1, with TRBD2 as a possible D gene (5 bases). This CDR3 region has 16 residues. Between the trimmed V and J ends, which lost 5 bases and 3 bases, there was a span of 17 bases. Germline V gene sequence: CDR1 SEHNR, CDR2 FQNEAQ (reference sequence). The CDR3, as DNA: TGTGCCAGCAGCCCCGTCCTTGGAGGCTTCTACAATGAGCAGTTCTTC. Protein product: CASSPVLGGFYNEQFF. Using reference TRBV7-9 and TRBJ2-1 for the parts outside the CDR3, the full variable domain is DTGVSQNPRHKITKRGQNVTFRCDPISEHNRLYWYRQTLGQGPEFLTYFQNEAQLEKSRLLSDRFSAERPKGSFSTLEIQRTEQGDSAMYLCASSPVLGGFYNEQFFGPGTRLTVL.

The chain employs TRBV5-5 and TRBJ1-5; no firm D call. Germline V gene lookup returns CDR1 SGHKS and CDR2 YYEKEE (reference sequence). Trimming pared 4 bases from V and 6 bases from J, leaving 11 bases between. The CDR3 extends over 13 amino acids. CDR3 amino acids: CASSPRHSQPQHF. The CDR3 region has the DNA TGTGCCAGCAGCCCTCGACACTCTCAGCCCCAGCATTTT. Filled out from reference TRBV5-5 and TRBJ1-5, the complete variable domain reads DAGVTQSPTHLIKTRGQQVTLRCSPISGHKSVSWYQQVLGQGPQFIFQYYEKEERGRGNFPDRFSARQFPNYSSELNVNALLLGDSALYLCASSPRHSQPQHFGDGTRLSIL.

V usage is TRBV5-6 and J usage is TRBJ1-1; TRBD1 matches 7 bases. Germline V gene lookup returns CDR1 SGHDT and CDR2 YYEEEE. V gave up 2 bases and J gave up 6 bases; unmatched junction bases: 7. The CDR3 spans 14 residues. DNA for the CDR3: TGTGCCAGCAGCTTCCTAGACAGGGACCCTGAAGCTTTCTTT. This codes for CASSFLDRDPEAFF.

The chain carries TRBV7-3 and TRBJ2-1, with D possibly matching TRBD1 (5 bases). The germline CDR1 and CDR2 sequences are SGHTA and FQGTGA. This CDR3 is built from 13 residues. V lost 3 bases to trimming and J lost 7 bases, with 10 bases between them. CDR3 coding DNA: TGTGCCAGCAGCTTTGGGGCACGTAATGAGCAGTTCTTC. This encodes CASSFGARNEQFF.

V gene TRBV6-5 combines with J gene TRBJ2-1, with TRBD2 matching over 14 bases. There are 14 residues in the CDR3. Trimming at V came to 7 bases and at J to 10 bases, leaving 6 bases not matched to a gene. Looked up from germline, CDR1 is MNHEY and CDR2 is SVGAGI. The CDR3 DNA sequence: TGTGCCAGCACCTGGGGACTAGCGGGGGTGGAGCAGTTCTTC. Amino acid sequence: CASTWGLAGVEQFF.

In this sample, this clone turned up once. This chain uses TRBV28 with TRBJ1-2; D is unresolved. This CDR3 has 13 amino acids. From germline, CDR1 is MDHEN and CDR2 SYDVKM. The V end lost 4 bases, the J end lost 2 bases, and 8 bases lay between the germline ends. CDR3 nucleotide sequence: TGTGCCAGCAGTTCCACCCTCAACTATGGCTACACCTTC. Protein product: CASSSTLNYGYTF.

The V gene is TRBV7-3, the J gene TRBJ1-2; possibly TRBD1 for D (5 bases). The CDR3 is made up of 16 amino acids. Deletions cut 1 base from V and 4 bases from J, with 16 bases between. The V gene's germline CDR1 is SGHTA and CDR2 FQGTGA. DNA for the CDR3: TGTGCCAGCAGCTTAAGTTTCCACAGGTCTTCCTATGGCTACACCTTC. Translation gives CASSLSFHRSSYGYTF. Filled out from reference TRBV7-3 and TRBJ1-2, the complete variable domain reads GAGVSQTPSNKVTEKGKYVELRCDPISGHTALYWYRQSLGQGPEFLIYFQGTGAADDSGLPNDRFFAVRPEGSVSTLKIQRTERGDSAVYLCASSLSFHRSSYGYTFGSGTRLTVV.